These 3 T cell receptor beta chains share one sample of origin, sequenced in a study of blood T cell repertoires in COVID-19. Assay: immunoSEQ multiplex PCR; the TCRdb copy retains only in-frame clones and omits some. The sample holds more than 300,000 clones, roughly 90% seen once. Sequenced sample: peripheral blood. These receptor sequences come from a man between 18 and 35 years old who had recovered from COVID-19.

The chain links TRBV27 to TRBJ2-1; D gene unclear. This CDR3 region has 13 residues. Germline V gene sequence: CDR1 MNHEY, CDR2 SMNVEV (reference sequence). Deletions cut 4 bases from V and 6 bases from J, with 10 bases between. The CDR3 sequence is CASSSFLPNEQFF. The DNA for the CDR3 is TGTGCCAGCAGTTCCTTCCTTCCCAATGAGCAGTTCTTC.

The chain employs TRBV6-1 and TRBJ1-1, with D uncertain. The germline gives CDR1 MNHNS, CDR2 SASEGT. The ends were cut back, 1 base at V and 3 bases at J, with 12 bases in the middle. The CDR3 spans 15 residues. The CDR3: CASSEVEGSYTEAFF. The CDR3 bases are TGTGCCAGCAGTGAAGTAGAGGGATCATACACTGAAGCTTTCTTT.

This sequence joins TRBV7-2 and TRBJ2-1, with 12 bases aligning to TRBD2. This CDR3 has 15 amino acids. From germline, CDR1 is SGHTA and CDR2 FQGNSA. With V trimmed by 4 bases and J by 7 bases, 5 bases remained unmatched. DNA of the CDR3: TGTGCCAGCAGCTCCTCTAGCGGGGGGGCGAATGAGCAGTTCTTC. Protein product: CASSSSSGGANEQFF.